One and the same sample provided the 28 T cell receptor beta chains below, sequenced in a study of blood T cell repertoires in COVID-19. Assay used: immunoSEQ multiplex PCR; TCRdb lists only in-frame clones, some missing. The top ten clones hold 6% to 8.5% of a sample with some 91,000 clones, around three quarters of them seen once. The sample taken for sequencing was peripheral blood. The receptors shown here come from a man aged 65-85 years with acute or convalescent COVID-19.

The V gene is TRBV5-1, the J gene TRBJ1-3; 11 bases are shared with TRBD1. This CDR3 is built from 16 residues. Germline V gene data show CDR1 as SGHRS and CDR2 as YFSETQ. Trimming at V came to 4 bases and at J to 1 base, leaving 4 bases not matched to a gene. The CDR3 DNA follows: TGCGCCAGCAGCCCAGGGACAGGGGGATCTGGAAACACCATATATTTT. It is translated as CASSPGTGGSGNTIYF.

The chain has TRBV9 and TRBJ2-2; 8 positions match TRBD2. Germline trimming cut 0 bases from V and 4 bases from J; bases unmatched to any gene: 8. The length of the CDR3 is 17 residues. Looked up from germline, CDR1 is SGDLS and CDR2 is YYNGEE. DNA of the CDR3: TGTGCCAGCAGCGTAGCGGGAGGGATTAGGGGCACCGGGGAGCTGTTTTTT. Its translation is CASSVAGGIRGTGELFF.

V usage is TRBV5-1 and J usage is TRBJ2-5; a possible D gene is TRBD1 (7 bases). CDR3 size: 16 residues. The germline V gene has CDR1 SGHRS and CDR2 YFSETQ. V lost 4 bases, J lost 5 bases, and 21 bases lay in between. Written as DNA, the CDR3 is TGCGCCAGCAGCCAGGAGGGGGCCCTCAGAGGTGAGACCCAGTACTTC. Translating gives CASSQEGALRGETQYF. Full variable domain (missing parts from reference TRBV5-1 and TRBJ2-5): KAGVTQTPRYLIKTRGQQVTLSCSPISGHRSVSWYQQTPGQGLQFLFEYFSETQRNKGNFPGRFSGRQFSNSRSEMNVSTLELGDSALYLCASSQEGALRGETQYFGPGTRLLVL.

This chain joins TRBV29-1 and TRBJ1-2; 7 bases match TRBD1. Germline CDR1 SQVTM, CDR2 ANQGSEA. With 3 bases clipped from V and 4 bases from J, the junction kept 5 bases outside the gene matches. The CDR3 spans 13 residues. CDR3: CSVDTGQSYGYTF. In DNA, the CDR3 is TGCAGCGTTGACACGGGACAGAGCTATGGCTACACCTTC.

This chain joins TRBV2 and TRBJ2-7; TRBD2 is a possible D gene (6 bases). The germline CDR1 and CDR2 sequences are SNHLY and FYNNEI. The CDR3 extends over 16 amino acids. The V end was cut by 5 bases, the J end by 1 base, with 18 bases between. CDR3 DNA sequence: TGTGCCAGCAGTCCGTGGAGGGGTCTCCGATCCTACGAGCAGTACGTC. Its protein is CASSPWRGLRSYEQYV.

DNA of the CDR3: TGTGCCAGCTCACCTCAGCAGGGGGGTGGAGATGAGCAGTTCTTC. It codes for CASSPQQGGGDEQFF. The V call is TRBV18, the J call TRBJ2-1, with a tentative D call TRBD1 (7 bases). Germline V lookup: CDR1 KGHSH, CDR2 LQKENI. The CDR3 totals 15 residues. With 3 bases removed from V and 8 bases from J, the gap between germline ends came to 17 bases.

The chain combines TRBV5-5 with TRBJ2-7; D is possibly TRBD1 (5 bases). Germline CDR1 is SGHKS and CDR2 is YYEKEE (reference sequence). Trimming cost V 6 bases and J 0 bases, with 10 bases left between them. The CDR3 sequence is 13 residues long. CDR3 DNA sequence: TGTGCCAGCAACCAAGGGGCCTCCTACGAGCAGTACGTC. It codes for CASNQGASYEQYV.

CDR3 residues: CASSLYTGVSTEAFF. The CDR3 DNA follows: TGCGCCAGCAGCCTATATACAGGGGTAAGCACTGAAGCTTTCTTT. The chain couples TRBV4-1 to TRBJ1-1, with 7 nucleotides matching TRBD1. The V and J ends lost 4 bases and 4 bases, in that order; junction bases with no gene match: 9. The CDR3 runs 15 residues. Germline CDR1 is MGHRA and CDR2 is YSYEKL.

V and J are TRBV30 and TRBJ1-3; 10 positions agree with TRBD1. Germline V gene sequence: CDR1 GTSNPN, CDR2 SVGIG (reference sequence). This CDR3 comprises 14 residues. Unmatched junction bases numbered 3, after V lost 4 bases and J lost 3 bases. CDR3 coding DNA: TGTGCCTGGACGACAGGGGGCTATGGAAACACCATATATTTT. It is translated as CAWTTGGYGNTIYF.

The chain carries TRBV19 and TRBJ2-2; D remains ambiguous. Germline loops: CDR1 LNHDA, CDR2 SQIVND (reference sequence). Trimming stripped 1 base from V and 2 bases from J, with 17 bases between. The CDR3 covers 18 residues. CDR3 DNA sequence: TGTGCCAGTAGTATAGTATTCTATGGGCCCTCCAACACCGGGGAGCTGTTTTTT. Its protein is CASSIVFYGPSNTGELFF. The entire variable domain, with the rest obtained from reference TRBV19 and TRBJ2-2, is as follows: DGGITQSPKYLFRKEGQNVTLSCEQNLNHDAMYWYRQDPGQGLRLIYYSQIVNDFQKGDIAEGYSVSREKKESFPLTVTSAQKNPTAFYLCASSIVFYGPSNTGELFFGEGSRLTVL.

The chain combines TRBV28 with TRBJ1-1, with D possibly TRBD1 on 6 matching bases. CDR1 is MDHEN and CDR2 is SYDVKM in the germline V gene. V dropped 5 bases and J dropped 1 base, with 17 bases sitting between them. The CDR3 contains 16 residues. CDR3 sequence: CASSPLPTGKNTEAFF. The CDR3 bases are TGTGCCAGCAGTCCCCTCCCAACAGGGAAGAACACTGAAGCTTTCTTT.

The chain combines TRBV5-1 with TRBJ1-1; 7 nucleotides line up with TRBD1. The V segment lost 4 bases and the J segment 4 bases; nucleotides outside the gene matches: 13. There are 16 residues in the CDR3. From germline, CDR1 is SGHRS and CDR2 YFSETQ. The CDR3 nucleotides read TGCGCCAGCAGCAAAGACAGGGAGACGCTAGGCACTGAAGCTTTCTTT. Protein: CASSKDRETLGTEAFF.

The V gene is TRBV28, the J gene TRBJ1-6; the D gene is possibly TRBD1 (5 bases). V lost 2 bases to trimming and J lost 14 bases, with 16 bases between them. CDR1 is MDHEN, CDR2 SYDVKM, per germline. This CDR3 spans 14 amino acids. CDR3 DNA sequence: TGTGCCAGCAGTTTAGGGGGGACCCCGAATGCCCTCCACTTT. Protein sequence: CASSLGGTPNALHF.

This chain joins TRBV5-1 and TRBJ1-4; TRBD1 might be the D (5 bases). The CDR3 is made up of 14 amino acids. V was trimmed by 0 bases and J by 8 bases, leaving 11 bases between them. The germline gives CDR1 SGHRS, CDR2 YFSETQ. The CDR3 sequence is CASSLVGGREKLFF. The CDR3 region has the DNA TGCGCCAGCAGCTTGGTGGGGGGAAGAGAAAAACTGTTTTTT.

The V and J genes are TRBV7-8 and TRBJ2-7; 12 bases align to TRBD2. The CDR3 is 17 residues long. CDR1 is SGHVS, CDR2 FQNEAQ, per germline. The ends lost 1 base at V and 5 bases at J; junction bases unmatched: 9. As DNA, the CDR3 is TGTGCCAGCAGCTTAGTCCCGCTAGCGGGGGGGCTTGACGAGCAGTACGTC. Amino acid sequence: CASSLVPLAGGLDEQYV.

This sequence joins TRBV3-1 (or the pseudogene TRBV3-2) and TRBJ2-1; 9 bases are shared with TRBD2. Germline lookup yields CDR1 LGHDT and CDR2 YNNKEL (reference sequence). With 2 bases clipped from V and 3 bases from J, the junction kept 5 bases outside the gene matches. This CDR3 is built from 16 residues. CDR3 sequence (DNA): TGTGCCAGCAGCCAACGCACTAGCGGGTACTACAATGAGCAGTTCTTC. Amino acid sequence: CASSQRTSGYYNEQFF.

V and J are TRBV5-1 and TRBJ1-4; weak D call: TRBD1 (5 bases). Germline loops: CDR1 SGHRS, CDR2 YFSETQ. Trimming stripped 0 bases from V and 8 bases from J, with 11 bases between. This CDR3 spans 14 amino acids. The CDR3 DNA is TGCGCCAGCAGCTTGGATCAGGGTTGGGAAAAACTGTTTTTT. Its translation is CASSLDQGWEKLFF.

The V and J genes are TRBV27 and TRBJ2-2; D is unclear. Germline-derived CDR1 and CDR2 are MNHEY and SMNVEV (reference sequence). CDR3 size: 16 residues. Trimming shortened V by 5 bases and J by 4 bases, and 17 bases separated the two germline ends. CDR3 nucleotide sequence: TGTGCCAGCAGTCCCCAACCTGCGCCGTCCACCGGGGAGCTGTTTTTT. Translated, it gives CASSPQPAPSTGELFF.

The chain joins TRBV3-1 (or the pseudogene TRBV3-2) to TRBJ1-1, with D possibly matching TRBD1 (5 bases). The CDR3 length is 13 residues. The V gene's germline CDR1 is LGHDT and CDR2 YNNKEL (reference sequence). Trimming removed 2 bases from V and 4 bases from J, with 8 bases in between. The CDR3 is CASSQSGGTEAFF. The CDR3 region has the DNA TGTGCCAGCAGCCAATCCGGGGGCACTGAAGCTTTCTTT.

V gene TRBV19 combines with J gene TRBJ1-1, with TRBD1 matching 11 bases. The V gene end was trimmed by 4 bases and the J gene end by 4 bases; junction bases not matched to a gene: 8. CDR1 is LNHDA and CDR2 is SQIVND in the germline V gene (reference sequence). The CDR3 has 16 amino acids. CDR3 nucleotide sequence: TGTGCCAGTAGTAGCGGACAGGGGGCGCGCGGCACTGAAGCTTTCTTT. It encodes CASSSGQGARGTEAFF.

V gene TRBV3-1 (or the pseudogene TRBV3-2) combines with J gene TRBJ1-5; TRBD1 matches at 7 bases. Per germline, CDR1 LGHDT and CDR2 YNNKEL (reference sequence). V lost 6 bases to trimming and J lost 0 bases; unmatched junction nucleotides: 5. This CDR3 is 15 amino acids long. CDR3 in amino acids: CASSSGQFSNQPQHF. CDR3 in DNA: TGTGCCAGCAGTTCGGGACAGTTTAGCAATCAGCCCCAGCATTTT.

This clone was counted once. The V and J genes are TRBV28 and TRBJ1-3, with D perhaps TRBD1 (6 bases). The CDR3 is 15 residues long. V gave up 6 bases and J gave up 0 bases, with 12 bases separating them. The V gene's germline CDR1 is MDHEN and CDR2 SYDVKM. CDR3 DNA: TGTGCCAGCAGCCCAGGACAGATCTCTGGAAACACCATATATTTT. Its protein product is CASSPGQISGNTIYF. Together with reference TRBV28 and TRBJ1-3, the CDR3 gives the full variable domain: DVKVTQSSRYLVKRTGEKVFLECVQDMDHENMFWYRQDPGLGLRLIYFSYDVKMKEKGDIPEGYSVSREKKERFSLILESASTNQTSMYLCASSPGQISGNTIYFGEGSWLTVV.

This chain connects TRBV2 to TRBJ2-5; a possible D gene is TRBD1 (5 bases). The V end was cut by 4 bases, the J end by 1 base, with 13 bases between. The CDR3 loop spans 15 amino acids. Germline assignment: CDR1 SNHLY and CDR2 FYNNEI. This CDR3 is CASSVLETVQETQYF. CDR3 DNA sequence: TGTGCCAGCAGTGTATTGGAGACAGTCCAAGAGACCCAGTACTTC.

The rearrangement joins TRBV7-2 to TRBJ2-1; 7 bases are shared with TRBD2. The CDR3 contains 16 residues. CDR1 and CDR2 (germline): SGHTA, FQGNSA. V dropped 4 bases and J dropped 2; count of bases not matched to a gene: 8. In DNA form, the CDR3 reads TGTGCCAGCAGCTCCTCCCGCGGGGGACCCTACAATGAGCAGTTCTTC. It codes for CASSSSRGGPYNEQFF.

The sample holds a few counts of this clone. The chain recombines TRBV15 with TRBJ2-2, with D unclear. Per germline, CDR1 LNHNV and CDR2 YYDKDF (reference sequence). This CDR3 has 17 residues. V was shortened by 0 bases and J by 4 bases, with 15 bases between the two germline ends. The CDR3 DNA reads TGTGCCACCAGCAGAGATTTGGCAGTCACGGGCACCGGGGAGCTGTTTTTT. Translated, it gives CATSRDLAVTGTGELFF.

The chain carries TRBV19 and TRBJ1-5; 7 nucleotides align to TRBD1. In germline, CDR1 is LNHDA, CDR2 SQIVND (reference sequence). J was trimmed by 4 bases and V by 6 bases; bases with no gene match: 9. This CDR3 region has 15 residues. CDR3 amino acids: CASSPEGTVNQPQHF. CDR3 coding DNA: TGTGCCAGTAGCCCTGAGGGGACAGTAAATCAGCCCCAGCATTTT. The full variable domain, completed using reference TRBV19 and TRBJ1-5, is DGGITQSPKYLFRKEGQNVTLSCEQNLNHDAMYWYRQDPGQGLRLIYYSQIVNDFQKGDIAEGYSVSREKKESFPLTVTSAQKNPTAFYLCASSPEGTVNQPQHFGDGTRLSIL.

The J gene is TRBJ1-6, the V gene TRBV5-8; tentative D call: TRBD1 (5 bases). This CDR3 has 17 amino acids. Germline CDR1 and CDR2: SGHTS and YDEGEE. The V end was cut by 0 bases, the J end by 0 bases, with 10 bases between. CDR3 in amino acids: CASSLDPGGSYNSPLHF. CDR3 bases: TGTGCCAGCAGCTTGGATCCGGGGGGCTCCTATAATTCACCCCTCCACTTT.

Only a few counts were recorded for this clone. The chain carries TRBV11-3 and TRBJ1-2; D is uncertain. Trimming cost V 5 bases and J 0 bases, with 13 bases left between them. This CDR3 is 15 amino acids long. Germline loops: CDR1 SGHNT, CDR2 YENEEA. CDR3 in amino acids: CASSLRTGTNYGYTF. The CDR3, as DNA: TGTGCCAGCAGCCTACGGACGGGGACTAACTATGGCTACACCTTC.